The source of this T cell receptor beta chain is a study of human T cells and chemical hapten exposure. This clonotype showed up just a few times. TCRdb called the RACE reads again in MiXCR, with one record for every CDR3 protein. The table records about 300,000 distinct CDR3 sequences, around 5% of them present only once. The junction had 3 bases not matched to a gene; V was cut back by 1 base and J by 0 bases. This CDR3 spans 15 amino acids. Per germline, CDR1 MGHRA and CDR2 YSYEKL. Described time point: pre-sensitization, week 0. Treatment here: therapeutic diphenylcyclopropenone sensitization with weekly scalp DPC. People who gave samples had alopecia, were 18 to 70 years old, and were suitable for DPC.

The TCR comes from a woman aged 18-30 years with alopecia areata. Some clones in this sample may be carry-over from other donors' samples. Source: whole blood, taken in connection with sensitization to the hapten diphenylcyclopropenone (DPC). The chain links TRBV4-1 to TRBJ2-7, with TRBD1 matching 7 bases. CDR3 in amino acids: CASSQGGQYSYEQYF. The CDR3 nucleotides are TGCGCCAGCAGCCAAGGGGGACAGTACTCCTACGAGCAGTACTTC.